This TCR beta chain is from a study of CXCR3 chemokines and chemotherapy response in bladder cancer. This clonotype was counted many times. Trimming pared 7 bases from V and 4 bases from J, leaving 10 bases between. The CDR3 spans 12 residues. TCRdb re-called the PCR reads through MiXCR, storing one row per CDR3 protein. The sample yields about 9,000 distinct CDR3 sequences, 20% to 25% seen once. The rearrangement joins TRBV12-3 or TRBV12-4 to TRBJ1-1, with D perhaps matching TRBD1 (5 bases). Collection took place from a patient whose treatment included neoadjuvant chemotherapy. The sequence came from a human donor with bladder cancer that did not respond to neoadjuvant chemotherapy. CDR3 DNA sequence: TGTGCCAGCACCGCAGGGTTCACTGAAGCTTTCTTT. As protein: CASTAGFTEAFF.